Below, one TCR beta chain is given with its context. The CDR3 is 15 amino acids. V dropped 3 bases and J dropped 1 base, with 13 bases sitting between them. Per germline, CDR1 LNHDA and CDR2 SQIVND (reference sequence). The data originate from a study of blood T cell repertoires in COVID-19. Across the whole study: Samples of COVID-19 (acute and convalescent) were obtained from the United States, Italy and Spain. PBMCs, B-cell-depleted T cells, or T cells were the source of the cDNA or gDNA that made up the material.

Original analysis: Estimated nucleated cell counts came from reference gene primer amplification. The assay was immunoSEQ multiplex PCR, and TCRdb's table has in-frame clones only and misses some. That table furnishes V, J and clone size, whereas the DNA furnished D and trimming. This table holds about 170,000 clones, approximately 90% found once. V gene TRBV19 combines with J gene TRBJ2-7; no clear D gene. This sequence was found in a man aged 18 to 29 with COVID-19, enrolled during active disease. The source material was peripheral blood. The CDR3 spells CASSMRLALSYEQYF. Written as DNA, the CDR3 is TGTGCCAGTAGTATGAGGCTCGCCTTGTCCTACGAGCAGTACTTC.